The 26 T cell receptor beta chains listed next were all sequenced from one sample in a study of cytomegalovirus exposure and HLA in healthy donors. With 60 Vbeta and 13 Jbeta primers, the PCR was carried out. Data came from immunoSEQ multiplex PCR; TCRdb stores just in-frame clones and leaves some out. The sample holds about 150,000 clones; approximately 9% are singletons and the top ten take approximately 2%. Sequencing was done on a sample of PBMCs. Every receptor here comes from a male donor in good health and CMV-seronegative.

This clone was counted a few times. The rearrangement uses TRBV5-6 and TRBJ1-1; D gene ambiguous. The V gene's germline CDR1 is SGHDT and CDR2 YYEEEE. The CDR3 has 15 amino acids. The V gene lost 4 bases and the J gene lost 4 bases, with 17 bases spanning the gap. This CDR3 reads CASSHRASAGTEAFF. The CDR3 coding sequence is TGTGCCAGCAGCCATAGGGCTTCTGCGGGCACTGAAGCTTTCTTT.

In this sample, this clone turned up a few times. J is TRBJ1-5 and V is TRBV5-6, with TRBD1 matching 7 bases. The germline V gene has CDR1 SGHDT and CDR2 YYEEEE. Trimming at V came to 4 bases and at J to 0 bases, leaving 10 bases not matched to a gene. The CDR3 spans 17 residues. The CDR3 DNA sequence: TGTGCCAGCAGCCTCAACGACAGGGCTACTAGCAATCAGCCCCAGCATTTT. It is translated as CASSLNDRATSNQPQHF.

Here the CDR3 DNA reads TGTGCCAGTAGTATTCTAGCGACCGGGGAGCTGTTTTTT. It translates to CASSILATGELFF. The gene calls are TRBV19 and TRBJ2-2; TRBD2 is a possible D gene (6 bases). CDR3 length: 13 amino acids. With 3 bases removed from V and 5 bases from J, the gap between germline ends came to 7 bases. Germline lookup yields CDR1 LNHDA and CDR2 SQIVND (reference sequence).

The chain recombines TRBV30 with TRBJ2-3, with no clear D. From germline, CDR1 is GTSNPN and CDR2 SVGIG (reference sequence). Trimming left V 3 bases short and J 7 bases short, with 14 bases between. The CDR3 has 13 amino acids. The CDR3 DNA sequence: TGTGCCTGGAGCCAGGCTGCACAATATACGCAGTATTTT. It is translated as CAWSQAAQYTQYF.

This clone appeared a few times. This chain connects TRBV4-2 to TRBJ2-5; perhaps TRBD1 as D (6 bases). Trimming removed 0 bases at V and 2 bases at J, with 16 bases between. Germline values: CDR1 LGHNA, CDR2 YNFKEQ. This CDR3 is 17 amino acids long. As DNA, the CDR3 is TGTGCCAGCAGCCAAGATTCCGCCGGGACATTACAAGAGACCCAGTACTTC. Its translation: CASSQDSAGTLQETQYF.

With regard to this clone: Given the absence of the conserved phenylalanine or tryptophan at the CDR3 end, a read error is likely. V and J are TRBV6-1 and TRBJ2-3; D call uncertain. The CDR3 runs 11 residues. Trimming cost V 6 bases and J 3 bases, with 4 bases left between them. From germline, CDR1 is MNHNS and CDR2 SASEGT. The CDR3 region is CASRRTDTQYV. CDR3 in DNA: TGTGCCAGCAGACGAACAGATACGCAGTATGTT.

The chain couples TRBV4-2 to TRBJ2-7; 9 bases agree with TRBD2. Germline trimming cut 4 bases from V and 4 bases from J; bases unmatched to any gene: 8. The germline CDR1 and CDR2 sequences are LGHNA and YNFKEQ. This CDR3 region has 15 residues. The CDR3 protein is CASSPGSGLAYEQYF. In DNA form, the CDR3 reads TGTGCCAGCAGCCCTGGGTCCGGACTAGCGTACGAGCAGTACTTC.

The CDR3 region is CASSEFFSGNTIYF. CDR3 nucleotides: TGTGCCAGCAGTGAGTTCTTCTCTGGAAACACCATATATTTT. V is TRBV6-1 and J is TRBJ1-3, with unresolved D. The V and J ends lost 3 bases and 0 bases respectively, with 6 bases between them. This CDR3 has 14 amino acids. From germline, CDR1 is MNHNS and CDR2 SASEGT.

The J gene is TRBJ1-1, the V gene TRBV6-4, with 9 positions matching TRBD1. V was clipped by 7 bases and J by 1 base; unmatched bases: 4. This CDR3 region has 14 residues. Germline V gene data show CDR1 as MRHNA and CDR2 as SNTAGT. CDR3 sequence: CASKPGQGNTEAFF. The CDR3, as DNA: TGTGCCAGCAAACCGGGACAGGGGAACACTGAAGCTTTCTTT.

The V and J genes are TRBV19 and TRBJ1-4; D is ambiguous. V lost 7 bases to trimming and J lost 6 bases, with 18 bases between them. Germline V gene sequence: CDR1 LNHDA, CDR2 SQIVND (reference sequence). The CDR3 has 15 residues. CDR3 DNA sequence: TGTGCCAGTACCAAGACTGACCTCAGCGATGAAAAACTGTTTTTT. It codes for CASTKTDLSDEKLFF.

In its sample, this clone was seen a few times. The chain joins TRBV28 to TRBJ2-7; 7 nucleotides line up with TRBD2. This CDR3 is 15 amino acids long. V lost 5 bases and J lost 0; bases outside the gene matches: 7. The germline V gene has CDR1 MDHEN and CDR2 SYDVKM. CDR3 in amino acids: CASSPRSGISYEQYF. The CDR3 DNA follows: TGTGCCAGCAGTCCCAGGAGCGGGATCTCCTACGAGCAGTACTTC. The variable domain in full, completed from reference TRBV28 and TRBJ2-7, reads DVKVTQSSRYLVKRTGEKVFLECVQDMDHENMFWYRQDPGLGLRLIYFSYDVKMKEKGDIPEGYSVSREKKERFSLILESASTNQTSMYLCASSPRSGISYEQYFGPGTRLTVT.

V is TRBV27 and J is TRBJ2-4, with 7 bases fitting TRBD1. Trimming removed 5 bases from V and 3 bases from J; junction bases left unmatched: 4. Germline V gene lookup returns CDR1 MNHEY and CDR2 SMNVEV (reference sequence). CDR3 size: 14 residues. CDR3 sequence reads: CASSDRENKNIQYF. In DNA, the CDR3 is TGTGCCAGCAGTGACAGGGAGAACAAAAACATTCAGTACTTC.

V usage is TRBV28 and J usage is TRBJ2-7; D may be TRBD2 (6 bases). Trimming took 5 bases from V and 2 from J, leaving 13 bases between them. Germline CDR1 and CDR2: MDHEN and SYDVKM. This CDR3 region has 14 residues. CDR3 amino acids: CASSPRPGAYEQYF. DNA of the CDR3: TGTGCCAGCAGTCCCCGGCCGGGAGCCTACGAGCAGTACTTC.

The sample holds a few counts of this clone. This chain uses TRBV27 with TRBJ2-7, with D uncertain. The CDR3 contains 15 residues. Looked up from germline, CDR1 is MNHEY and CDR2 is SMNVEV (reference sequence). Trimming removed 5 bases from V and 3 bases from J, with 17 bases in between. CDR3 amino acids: CASSPDDGGHYEQYF. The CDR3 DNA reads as TGTGCCAGCAGTCCCGACGACGGCGGTCACTACGAGCAGTACTTC.

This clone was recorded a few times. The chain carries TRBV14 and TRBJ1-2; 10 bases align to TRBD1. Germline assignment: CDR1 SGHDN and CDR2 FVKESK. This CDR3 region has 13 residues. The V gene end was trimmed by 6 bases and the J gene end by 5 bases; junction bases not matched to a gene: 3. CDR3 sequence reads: CASSPGQGYGYTF. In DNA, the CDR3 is TGTGCCAGCAGTCCGGGACAGGGGTATGGCTACACCTTC.

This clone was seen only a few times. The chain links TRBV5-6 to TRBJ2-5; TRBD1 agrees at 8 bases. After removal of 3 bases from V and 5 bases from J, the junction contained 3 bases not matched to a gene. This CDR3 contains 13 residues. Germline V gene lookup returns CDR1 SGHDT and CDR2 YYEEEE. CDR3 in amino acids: CASSSTGGETQYF. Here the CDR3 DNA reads TGTGCCAGCAGCTCAACAGGGGGGGAGACCCAGTACTTC.

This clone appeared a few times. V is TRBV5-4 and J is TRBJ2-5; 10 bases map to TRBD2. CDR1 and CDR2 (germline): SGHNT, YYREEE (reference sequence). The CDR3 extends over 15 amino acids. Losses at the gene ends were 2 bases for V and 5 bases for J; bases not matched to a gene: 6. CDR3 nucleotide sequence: TGTGCCAGCAGCTTAAGCCTAGCGGGAGCGGAGACCCAGTACTTC. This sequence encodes CASSLSLAGAETQYF.

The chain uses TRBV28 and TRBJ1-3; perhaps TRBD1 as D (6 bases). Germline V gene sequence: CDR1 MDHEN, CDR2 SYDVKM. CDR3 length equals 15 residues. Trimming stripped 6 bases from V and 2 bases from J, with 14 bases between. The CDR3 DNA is TGTGCCAGCAGAGGTGGGGGGGCGGCTGGAAACACCATATATTTT. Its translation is CASRGGGAAGNTIYF.

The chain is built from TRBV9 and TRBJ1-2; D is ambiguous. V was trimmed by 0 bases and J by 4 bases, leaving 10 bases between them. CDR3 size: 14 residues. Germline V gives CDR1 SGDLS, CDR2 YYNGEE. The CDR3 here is CASSVDRPGYGYTF. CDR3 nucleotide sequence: TGTGCCAGCAGCGTAGATAGGCCGGGCTATGGCTACACCTTC.

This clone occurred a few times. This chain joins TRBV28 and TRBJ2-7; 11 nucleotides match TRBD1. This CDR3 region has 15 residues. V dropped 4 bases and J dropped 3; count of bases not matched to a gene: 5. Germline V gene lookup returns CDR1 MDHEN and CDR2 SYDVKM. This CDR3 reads CASSSPGTGGYEQYF. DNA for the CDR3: TGTGCCAGCAGTTCCCCCGGGACAGGGGGCTACGAGCAGTACTTC. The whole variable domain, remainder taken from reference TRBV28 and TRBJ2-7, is DVKVTQSSRYLVKRTGEKVFLECVQDMDHENMFWYRQDPGLGLRLIYFSYDVKMKEKGDIPEGYSVSREKKERFSLILESASTNQTSMYLCASSSPGTGGYEQYFGPGTRLTVT.

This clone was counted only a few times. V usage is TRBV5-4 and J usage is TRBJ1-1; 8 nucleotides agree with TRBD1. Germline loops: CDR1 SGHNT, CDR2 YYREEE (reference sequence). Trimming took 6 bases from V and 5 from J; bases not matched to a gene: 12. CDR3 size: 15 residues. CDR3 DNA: TGTGCCAGCATTCGCGGAGGGACAGGAGCTACTGAAGCTTTCTTT. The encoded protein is CASIRGGTGATEAFF.

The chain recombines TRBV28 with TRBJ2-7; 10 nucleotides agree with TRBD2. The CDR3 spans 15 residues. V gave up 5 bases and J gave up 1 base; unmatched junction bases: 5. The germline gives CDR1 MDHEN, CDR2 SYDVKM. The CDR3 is CASSRAGGKSYEQYF. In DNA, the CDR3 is TGTGCCAGCAGTCGAGCGGGAGGGAAATCCTACGAGCAGTACTTC.

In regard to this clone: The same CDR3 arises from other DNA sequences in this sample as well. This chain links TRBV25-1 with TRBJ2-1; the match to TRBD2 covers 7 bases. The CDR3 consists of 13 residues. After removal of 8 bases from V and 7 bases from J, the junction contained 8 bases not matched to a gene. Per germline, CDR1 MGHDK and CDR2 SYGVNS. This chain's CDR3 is CASSRGGSNEQFF. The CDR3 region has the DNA TGTGCCAGCTCGCGAGGCGGGAGTAATGAGCAGTTCTTC.

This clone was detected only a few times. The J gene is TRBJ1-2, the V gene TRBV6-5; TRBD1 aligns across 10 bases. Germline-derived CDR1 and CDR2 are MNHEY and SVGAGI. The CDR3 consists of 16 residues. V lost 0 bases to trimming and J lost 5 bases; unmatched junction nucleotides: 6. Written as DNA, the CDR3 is TGTGCCAGCAGTTACTCGGGACAGGGGCCAGGGTATGGCTACACCTTC. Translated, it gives CASSYSGQGPGYGYTF.

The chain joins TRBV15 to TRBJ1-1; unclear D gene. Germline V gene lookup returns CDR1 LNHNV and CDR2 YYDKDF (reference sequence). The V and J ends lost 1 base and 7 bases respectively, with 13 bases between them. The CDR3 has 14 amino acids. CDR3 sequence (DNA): TGTGCCACCAGCAGAGTTTTCGGGGTAAGTGAAGCTTTCTTT. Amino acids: CATSRVFGVSEAFF.

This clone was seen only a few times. CDR3 in DNA: TGTGCCAGCAACCGAGGACCTGCCGGGACAGGGGGCGCCCGGCAGTACTTC. Its translation: CASNRGPAGTGGARQYF. The chain recombines TRBV7-9 with TRBJ2-7; 12 bases are a match to TRBD1. Germline assignment: CDR1 SEHNR and CDR2 FQNEAQ (reference sequence). The CDR3 consists of 17 residues. Trimming at V came to 7 bases and at J to 9 bases, leaving 19 bases not matched to a gene.